Following are 2 T cell receptor beta chains from one sample sequenced in a study of CD8 T cells in ankylosing spondylitis. A single record per CDR3 protein comes from TCRdb applying MiXCR to the 5' RACE reads. The sample holds about 31,000 distinct CDR3 sequences; around 6.7% are singletons and the top ten take approximately 10%. Sequencing was done on a sample of blood, either unsorted or a sorted T cell fraction (not recorded which). The receptors here all came from a male donor with ankylosing spondylitis or in good health (not recorded which).

There are many counts of this clonotype. The CDR3 sequence: CASSPGTGGLHEQYF. The CDR3 DNA follows: TGCGCCAGCAGCCCTGGGACAGGGGGCTTGCACGAGCAGTACTTC. The rearrangement joins TRBV5-1 to TRBJ2-7; 12 nucleotides agree with TRBD1. This CDR3 has 15 residues. In germline, CDR1 is SGHRS, CDR2 YFSETQ. The junction had 7 bases not matched to a gene; V was cut back by 4 bases and J by 5 bases.

This clonotype appeared many times. J is TRBJ2-1 and V is TRBV19; 9 nucleotides align to TRBD1. V lost 3 bases, J lost 4 bases, and 4 bases stayed unmatched. The CDR3 contains 15 residues. Germline assignment: CDR1 LNHDA and CDR2 SQIVND (reference sequence). The CDR3 here is CASSIPGTGYNEQFF. The DNA of the CDR3 is TGTGCCAGTAGTATCCCCGGGACAGGGTACAATGAGCAGTTCTTC.